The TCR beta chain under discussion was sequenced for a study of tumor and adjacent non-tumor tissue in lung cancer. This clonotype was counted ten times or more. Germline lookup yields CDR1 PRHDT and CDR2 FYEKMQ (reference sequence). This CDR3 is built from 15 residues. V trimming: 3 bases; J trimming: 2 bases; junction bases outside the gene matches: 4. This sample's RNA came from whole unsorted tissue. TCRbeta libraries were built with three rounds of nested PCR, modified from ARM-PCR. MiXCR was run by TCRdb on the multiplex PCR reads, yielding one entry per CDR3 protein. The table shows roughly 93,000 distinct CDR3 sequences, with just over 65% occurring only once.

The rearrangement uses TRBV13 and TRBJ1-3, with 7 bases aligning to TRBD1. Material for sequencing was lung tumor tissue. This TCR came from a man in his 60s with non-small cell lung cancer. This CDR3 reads CASSFGDRAGNTIYF. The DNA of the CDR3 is TGTGCCAGCAGCTTCGGCGACAGGGCTGGAAACACCATATATTTT.